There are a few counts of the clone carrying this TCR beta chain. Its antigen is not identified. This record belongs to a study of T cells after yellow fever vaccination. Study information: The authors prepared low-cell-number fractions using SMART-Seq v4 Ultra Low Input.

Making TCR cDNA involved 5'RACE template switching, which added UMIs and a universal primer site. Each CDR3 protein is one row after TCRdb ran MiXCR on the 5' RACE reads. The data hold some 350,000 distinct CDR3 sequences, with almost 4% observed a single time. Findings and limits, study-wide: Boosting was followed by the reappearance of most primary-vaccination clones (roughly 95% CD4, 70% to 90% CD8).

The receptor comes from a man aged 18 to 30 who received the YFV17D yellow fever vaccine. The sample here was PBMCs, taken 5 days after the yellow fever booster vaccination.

The CDR3 sequence: CASSQWAAEKTQYF. In DNA form, the CDR3 reads TGCGCCAGCAGTCAATGGGCGGCAGAGAAGACCCAGTACTTC. This sequence joins TRBV23-1 and TRBJ2-5; D is undetermined. TRBV23-1 carries the ORF label, with uncertain function. The V gene lost 1 base and the J gene lost 6 bases, with 12 bases spanning the gap. CDR3 length: 14 amino acids.